This TCR beta chain was documented in a study of shared clonotypes between healthy human individuals. Findings and limits, study-wide: Across subsets, estimated richness was generally greater for naive than for memory populations.

In regard to this clone: Its antigen is not identified.

Per germline, CDR1 SQVTM and CDR2 ANQGSEA. The CDR3 contains 13 residues. Data came from immunoSEQ multiplex PCR; TCRdb stores just in-frame clones and leaves some out. This table holds about a million clones, 60% to 85% found once. This receptor was identified in a man between 18 and 35 years old in good health. Some clones in this sample may be carry-over from other donors' samples. The chain carries TRBV29-1 and TRBJ2-3, with a weak D call TRBD2 (6 bases). Sequenced material: memory CD4+ T cells from PBMCs. The subset: CD45RA-negative fraction. Here the CDR3 DNA reads TGCACCACCGGGGGTCTGAACACAGATACGCAGTATTTT. Encoded protein: CTTGGLNTDTQYF.